This TCR beta chain was sequenced in a study of cytomegalovirus exposure and HLA in healthy donors. As for the study in general: Drawn from HLA-typed donors, some 80 million unique TCRs were held in an early data release.

The PCR used 60 Vbeta and 13 Jbeta primers. Assay: immunoSEQ multiplex PCR; the TCRdb copy retains only in-frame clones and omits some. The sample records some 160,000 clones, 80% to 90% being singletons. General study results and limits: With later analysis, a missense DCLRE1C variant became linked to TCR beta V- and J-gene trimming.

Germline CDR1 is SGHDN and CDR2 is FVKESK. This CDR3 contains 11 residues. V gave up 5 bases and J gave up 8 bases, with 7 bases separating them. A word on this clone: Its antigen is unknown.

This clonotype originated in a man aged 45 to 65 in good health and CMV-seropositive. The rearrangement joins TRBV14 to TRBJ2-1, with D unresolved. Material for sequencing was PBMCs. Written as DNA, the CDR3 is TGTGCCAGCAGCGAGTTTCATGAGCAGTTCTTC. Its translation is CASSEFHEQFF.